Listed below are T cell receptor beta chains from one sample, sequenced in a study of control samples from healthy donors and cancer patients. Some clones are missing from TCRdb's copy, which holds only in-frame ones; the method was immunoSEQ multiplex PCR. Altogether roughly 130,000 clones are present, about nine tenths being singletons, with the ten largest covering about 11%. Material: blood. The receptors originated from a young man in good health. Both conserved end residues are part of each CDR3. Only part of the rows carry a size: once, few, many, or a class if the clone is expanded.

>TRBJ2-1|NA|TRBV28
CASPILNEQFF
>TRBJ2-1|NA|TRBV28
CASSSASQVQFF
>TRBJ1-1|once|TRBV30
CAWSVRQARMNTEAFF
>TRBJ1-5|NA|TRBV7-2
CASSSIGNQPQHF
>TRBJ2-3|NA|TRBV28
CASSLYGGDTQYF
>TRBJ1-5|NA|TRBV18
CASSQGNNQPQHF
>TRBJ2-5|NA|TRBV7-2
CASSLDRGFQETQYF
>TRBJ2-7|NA|TRBV30
CALDSLGTRSYEQYF
>TRBJ1-5|NA|TRBV30
CAWSVGGSDQPQHF
>TRBJ2-2|NA|TRBV6-2/TRBV6-3
CASSYFDTGELFF
>TRBJ1-2|NA|TRBV2
CASSESVAVNNYGYTF
>TRBJ2-7|NA|TRBV4-1
CASSQGTSGRSYEQYF
>TRBJ2-1|NA|TRBV19
CASRLAGGENEQFF
>TRBJ1-2|NA|TRBV19
CASSIEGGFGYTF